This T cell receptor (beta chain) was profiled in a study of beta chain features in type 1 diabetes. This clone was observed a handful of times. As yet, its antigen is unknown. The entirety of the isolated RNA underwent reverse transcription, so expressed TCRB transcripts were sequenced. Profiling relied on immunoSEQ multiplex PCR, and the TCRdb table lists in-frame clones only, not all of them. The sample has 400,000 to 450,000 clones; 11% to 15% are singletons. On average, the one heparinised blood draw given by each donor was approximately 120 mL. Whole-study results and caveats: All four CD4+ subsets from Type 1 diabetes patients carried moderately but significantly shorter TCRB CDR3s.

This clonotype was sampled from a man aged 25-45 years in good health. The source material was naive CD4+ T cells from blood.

The CDR3 protein is CASSFGTSGQETQYF. In nucleotides, the CDR3 is TGTGCCAGCAGTTTTGGGACTAGCGGGCAAGAGACCCAGTACTTC. The chain is built from TRBV28 and TRBJ2-5; 12 nucleotides match TRBD2. Losses at the gene ends were 3 bases for V and 2 bases for J; bases not matched to a gene: 1. There are 15 residues in the CDR3. Germline V lookup: CDR1 MDHEN, CDR2 SYDVKM. The full variable domain, with the rest looked up from reference TRBV28 and TRBJ2-5, is DVKVTQSSRYLVKRTGEKVFLECVQDMDHENMFWYRQDPGLGLRLIYFSYDVKMKEKGDIPEGYSVSREKKERFSLILESASTNQTSMYLCASSFGTSGQETQYFGPGTRLLVL.